The rows below give T cell receptor beta chains drawn from one sample of a study of blood T cell repertoires in COVID-19. The repertoire was sequenced with immunoSEQ multiplex PCR; TCRdb's copy has only in-frame clones and lacks some. The sample yields 310,000 or so clones, about nine tenths seen once. The material sequenced was peripheral blood. All receptors come from a man over 45 with active or convalescent COVID-19. The CDR3 runs from the conserved cysteine through the conserved F or W. Fields, in order: D gene, V gene, J gene, clone size, CDR3 protein, CDR3 DNA. D genes are given only for firm matches. Some rows have no size entry. The others give once, few or many, or a class for an expanded clone.

D gene: NA
V gene: TRBV21-1
J gene: TRBJ1-3
clone size: NA
CDR3 protein: CASLKGNTIYF
CDR3 DNA: TGTGCCAGCCTTAAGGGGAACACCATATATTTT

D gene: TRBD2
V gene: TRBV7-2
J gene: TRBJ2-7
clone size: NA
CDR3 protein: CASSQTSAYEQYF
CDR3 DNA: TGTGCCAGCAGCCAAACTAGCGCCTACGAGCAGTACTTC

D gene: TRBD1
V gene: TRBV7-8
J gene: TRBJ1-1
clone size: NA
CDR3 protein: CASSLQGAGIGTEAFF
CDR3 DNA: TGTGCCAGCAGCTTACAGGGGGCAGGGATTGGCACTGAAGCTTTCTTT

D gene: NA
V gene: TRBV29-1
J gene: TRBJ1-1
clone size: NA
CDR3 protein: CSVRTRGYTEAFF
CDR3 DNA: TGCAGCGTTAGGACACGGGGGTACACTGAAGCTTTCTTT

D gene: TRBD1
V gene: TRBV6-5
J gene: TRBJ1-4
clone size: NA
CDR3 protein: CASSYSGQGDGEKLFF
CDR3 DNA: TGTGCCAGCAGTTACTCAGGACAGGGGGATGGTGAAAAACTGTTTTTT

D gene: NA
V gene: TRBV7-8
J gene: TRBJ2-5
clone size: NA
CDR3 protein: CASSSVRVGIGETQYF
CDR3 DNA: TGTGCCAGCAGCTCCGTCAGGGTGGGGATCGGAGAGACCCAGTACTTC

D gene: TRBD2
V gene: TRBV7-3
J gene: TRBJ2-3
clone size: NA
CDR3 protein: CASSRAGGGTDTQYF
CDR3 DNA: TGTGCCAGCAGCCGTGCCGGGGGGGGAACAGATACGCAGTATTTT

D gene: NA
V gene: TRBV24-1
J gene: TRBJ2-3
clone size: NA
CDR3 protein: CAIGGQSTDTQYF
CDR3 DNA: TGTGCCATCGGGGGACAGAGCACAGATACGCAGTATTTT

D gene: NA
V gene: TRBV3-1/TRBV3-2
J gene: TRBJ2-3
clone size: NA
CDR3 protein: CASSQGLDLSTDTQYF
CDR3 DNA: TGTGCCAGCAGCCAAGGACTAGATCTTAGCACAGATACGCAGTATTTT

D gene: NA
V gene: TRBV7-3
J gene: TRBJ2-3
clone size: NA
CDR3 protein: CASSLMALGTDTQYF
CDR3 DNA: TGTGCCAGCAGCTTAATGGCTCTAGGCACAGATACGCAGTATTTT

D gene: NA
V gene: TRBV6-2/TRBV6-3
J gene: TRBJ2-1
clone size: NA
CDR3 protein: CASSIPTSQIVPEQFF
CDR3 DNA: TGTGCCAGCAGCATACCCACAAGTCAAATCGTCCCTGAGCAGTTCTTC

D gene: NA
V gene: TRBV19
J gene: TRBJ1-4
clone size: once
CDR3 protein: CASRQITRGATNEKLFF
CDR3 DNA: TGTGCCAGTAGACAAATAACCAGGGGTGCAACTAATGAAAAACTGTTTTTT

D gene: NA
V gene: TRBV28
J gene: TRBJ2-7
clone size: NA
CDR3 protein: CASSLLAVPGEQYF
CDR3 DNA: TGTGCCAGCAGTTTGTTGGCGGTGCCGGGGGAGCAGTACTTC

D gene: TRBD1
V gene: TRBV2
J gene: TRBJ1-5
clone size: NA
CDR3 protein: CASNQDRSEPQHF
CDR3 DNA: TGTGCCAGCAACCAGGACAGGAGTGAGCCCCAGCATTTT

D gene: NA
V gene: TRBV19
J gene: TRBJ1-1
clone size: once
CDR3 protein: CASSSSGMNTEAFF
CDR3 DNA: TGTGCCAGTAGCTCGAGCGGGATGAACACTGAAGCTTTCTTT

D gene: NA
V gene: TRBV5-1
J gene: TRBJ2-2
clone size: few
CDR3 protein: CASSLPLLNTGELFF
CDR3 DNA: TGCGCCAGCTCCCTTCCTCTACTTAACACCGGGGAGCTGTTTTTT

D gene: NA
V gene: TRBV5-1
J gene: TRBJ1-1
clone size: NA
CDR3 protein: CASSPTGSGTEAFF
CDR3 DNA: TGCGCCAGCAGCCCCACAGGTTCTGGCACTGAAGCTTTCTTT

D gene: TRBD1
V gene: TRBV7-9
J gene: TRBJ1-5
clone size: NA
CDR3 protein: CASSSDRGHQPQHF
CDR3 DNA: TGTGCCAGCAGTTCGGACAGGGGGCATCAGCCCCAGCATTTT

D gene: TRBD1
V gene: TRBV2
J gene: TRBJ1-1
clone size: NA
CDR3 protein: CASSEGDRRVPEAFF
CDR3 DNA: TGTGCCAGCAGTGAGGGGGACAGAAGAGTTCCTGAAGCTTTCTTT

D gene: TRBD2
V gene: TRBV19
J gene: TRBJ2-5
clone size: NA
CDR3 protein: CASSTSLAGGPHF
CDR3 DNA: TGTGCCAGTAGTACCTCCCTAGCGGGGGGGCCGCACTTC

D gene: NA
V gene: TRBV11-2
J gene: TRBJ1-5
clone size: NA
CDR3 protein: CASSLAQNQPQHF
CDR3 DNA: TGTGCCAGCAGCTTAGCCCAGAATCAGCCCCAGCATTTT

D gene: NA
V gene: TRBV18
J gene: TRBJ2-7
clone size: NA
CDR3 protein: CASSRQDSYEQYF
CDR3 DNA: TGTGCCAGCTCACGACAGGACTCCTACGAGCAGTACTTC

D gene: TRBD1
V gene: TRBV6-4
J gene: TRBJ1-2
clone size: NA
CDR3 protein: CASSDPDRAFYGYTF
CDR3 DNA: TGTGCCAGCAGTGACCCGGACAGGGCATTCTATGGCTACACCTTC